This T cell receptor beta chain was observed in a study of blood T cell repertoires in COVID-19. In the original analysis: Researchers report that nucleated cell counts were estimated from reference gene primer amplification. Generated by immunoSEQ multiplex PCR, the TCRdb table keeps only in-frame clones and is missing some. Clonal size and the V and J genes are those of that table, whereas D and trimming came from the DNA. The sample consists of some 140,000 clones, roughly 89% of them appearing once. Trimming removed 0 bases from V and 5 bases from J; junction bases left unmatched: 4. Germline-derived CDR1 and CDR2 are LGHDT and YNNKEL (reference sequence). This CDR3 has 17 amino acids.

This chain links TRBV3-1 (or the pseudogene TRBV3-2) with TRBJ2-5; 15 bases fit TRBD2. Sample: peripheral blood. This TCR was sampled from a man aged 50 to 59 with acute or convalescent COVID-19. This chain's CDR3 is CASSQESGTSGRETQYF. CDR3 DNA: TGTGCCAGCAGCCAAGAATCGGGGACTAGCGGGAGGGAGACCCAGTACTTC.